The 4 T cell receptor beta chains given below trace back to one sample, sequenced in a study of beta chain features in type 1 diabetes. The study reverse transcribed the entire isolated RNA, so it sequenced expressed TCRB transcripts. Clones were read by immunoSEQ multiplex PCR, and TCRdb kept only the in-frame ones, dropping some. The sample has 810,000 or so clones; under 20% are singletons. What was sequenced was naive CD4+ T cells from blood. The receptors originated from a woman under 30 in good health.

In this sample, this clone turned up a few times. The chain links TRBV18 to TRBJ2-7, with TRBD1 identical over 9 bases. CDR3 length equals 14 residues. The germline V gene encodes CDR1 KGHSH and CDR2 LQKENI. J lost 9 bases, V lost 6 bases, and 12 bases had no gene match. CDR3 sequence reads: CASSWDRDPTAQYF. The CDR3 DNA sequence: TGTGCCAGCTCCTGGGACAGGGACCCCACGGCGCAGTACTTC.

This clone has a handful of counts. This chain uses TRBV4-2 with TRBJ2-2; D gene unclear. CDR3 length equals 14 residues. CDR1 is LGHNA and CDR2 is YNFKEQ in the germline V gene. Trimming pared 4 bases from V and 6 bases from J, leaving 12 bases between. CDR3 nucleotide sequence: TGTGCCAGCAGCCCAAAGCCCGGACCCGGGGAGCTGTTTTTT. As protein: CASSPKPGPGELFF.

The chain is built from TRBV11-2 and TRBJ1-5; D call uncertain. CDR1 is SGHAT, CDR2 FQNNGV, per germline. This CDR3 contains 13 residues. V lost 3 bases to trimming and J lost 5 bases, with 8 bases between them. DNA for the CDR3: TGTGCCAGCAGCTTGTCTGAGTATCAGCCCCAGCATTTT. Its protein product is CASSLSEYQPQHF.

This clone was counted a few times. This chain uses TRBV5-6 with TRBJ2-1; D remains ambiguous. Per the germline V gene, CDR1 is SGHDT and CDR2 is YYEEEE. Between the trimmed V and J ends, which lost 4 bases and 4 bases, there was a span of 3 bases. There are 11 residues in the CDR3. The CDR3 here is CASSEYNEQFF. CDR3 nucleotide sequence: TGTGCCAGCAGCGAGTACAATGAGCAGTTCTTC.